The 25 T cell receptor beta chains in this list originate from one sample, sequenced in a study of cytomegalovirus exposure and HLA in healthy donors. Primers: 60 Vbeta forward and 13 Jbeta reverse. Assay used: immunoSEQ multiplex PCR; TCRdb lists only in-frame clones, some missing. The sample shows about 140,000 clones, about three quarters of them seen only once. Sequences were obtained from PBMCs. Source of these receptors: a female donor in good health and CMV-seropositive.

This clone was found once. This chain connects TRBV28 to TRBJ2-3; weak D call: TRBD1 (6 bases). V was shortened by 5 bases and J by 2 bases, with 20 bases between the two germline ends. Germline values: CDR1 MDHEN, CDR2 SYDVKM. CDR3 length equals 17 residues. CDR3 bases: TGTGCCAGCAGTCCCACCCGGAGAGGGGGTCCCACAGATACGCAGTATTTT. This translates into CASSPTRRGGPTDTQYF.

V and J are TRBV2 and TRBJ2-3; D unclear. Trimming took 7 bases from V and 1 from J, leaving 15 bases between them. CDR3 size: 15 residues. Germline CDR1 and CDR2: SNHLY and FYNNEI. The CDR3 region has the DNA TGTGCCAGCACTCCGGCTCGTGAGGGCACAGATACGCAGTATTTT. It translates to CASTPAREGTDTQYF.

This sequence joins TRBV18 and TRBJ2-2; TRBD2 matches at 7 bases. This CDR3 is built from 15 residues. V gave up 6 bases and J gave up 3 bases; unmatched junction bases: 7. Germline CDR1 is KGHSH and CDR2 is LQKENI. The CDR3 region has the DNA TGTGCCAGCTCCCCGACTAGCAGCCACACCGGGGAGCTGTTTTTT. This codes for CASSPTSSHTGELFF.

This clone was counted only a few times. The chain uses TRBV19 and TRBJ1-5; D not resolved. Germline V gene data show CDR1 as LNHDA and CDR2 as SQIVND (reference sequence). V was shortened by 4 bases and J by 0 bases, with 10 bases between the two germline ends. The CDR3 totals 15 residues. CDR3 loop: CASSKTPNSNQPQHF. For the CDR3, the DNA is TGTGCCAGTAGTAAGACACCAAATAGCAATCAGCCCCAGCATTTT.

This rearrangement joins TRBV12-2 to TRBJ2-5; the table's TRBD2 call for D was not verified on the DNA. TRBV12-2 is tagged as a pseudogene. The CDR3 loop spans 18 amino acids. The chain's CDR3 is CASRLGGSGRSNKETQYF. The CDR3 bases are TGTGCAAGTCGCTTAGGCGGTAGCGGGAGGTCCAATAAGGAGACCCAGTACTTC.

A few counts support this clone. The CDR3 here is CASSISGTRGETQYF. CDR3 nucleotides: TGTGCCAGCAGCATTAGCGGGACCAGGGGCGAGACCCAGTACTTC. The chain couples TRBV5-4 to TRBJ2-5; 8 bases match TRBD2. Germline CDR1 reads SGHNT; CDR2 reads YYREEE (reference sequence). The CDR3 has 15 amino acids. Losses at the gene ends were 4 bases for V and 5 bases for J; bases not matched to a gene: 10.

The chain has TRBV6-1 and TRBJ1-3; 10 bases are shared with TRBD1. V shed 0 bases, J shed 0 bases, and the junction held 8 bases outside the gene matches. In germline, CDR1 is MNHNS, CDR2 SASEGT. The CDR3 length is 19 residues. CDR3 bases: TGTGCCAGCAGTGAAGCGCTTCCGGGACAGGGGCGCTCTGGAAACACCATATATTTT. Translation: CASSEALPGQGRSGNTIYF.

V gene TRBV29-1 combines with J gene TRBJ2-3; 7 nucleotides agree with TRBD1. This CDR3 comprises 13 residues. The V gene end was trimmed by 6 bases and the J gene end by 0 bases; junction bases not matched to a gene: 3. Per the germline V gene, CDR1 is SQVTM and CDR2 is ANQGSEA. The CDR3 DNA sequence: TGCAGCGTAATGACAGGGAGCACAGATACGCAGTATTTT. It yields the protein CSVMTGSTDTQYF.

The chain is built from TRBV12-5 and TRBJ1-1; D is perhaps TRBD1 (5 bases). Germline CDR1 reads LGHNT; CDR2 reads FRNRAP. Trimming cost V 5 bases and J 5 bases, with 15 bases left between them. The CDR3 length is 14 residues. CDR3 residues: CASGPGGGGTEAFF. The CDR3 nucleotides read TGTGCTAGTGGTCCCGGGGGGGGTGGGACTGAAGCTTTCTTT. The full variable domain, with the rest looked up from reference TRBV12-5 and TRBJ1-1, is DARVTQTPRHKVTEMGQEVTMRCQPILGHNTVFWYRQTMMQGLELLAYFRNRAPLDDSGMPKDRFSAEMPDATLATLKIQPSEPRDSAVYFCASGPGGGGTEAFFGQGTRLTVV.

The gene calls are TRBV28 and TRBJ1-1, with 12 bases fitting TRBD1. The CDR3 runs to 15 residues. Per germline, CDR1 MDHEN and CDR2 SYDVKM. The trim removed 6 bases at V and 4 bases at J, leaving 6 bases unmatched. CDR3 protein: CASSTLGQGATEAFF. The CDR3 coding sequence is TGTGCCAGCAGCACCTTGGGACAGGGGGCCACTGAAGCTTTCTTT.

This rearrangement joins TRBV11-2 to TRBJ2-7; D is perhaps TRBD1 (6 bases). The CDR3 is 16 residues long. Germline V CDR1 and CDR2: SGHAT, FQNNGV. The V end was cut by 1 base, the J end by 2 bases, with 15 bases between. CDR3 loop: CASSLALQGKTYEQYF. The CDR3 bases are TGTGCCAGCAGCTTAGCTCTGCAGGGGAAAACCTACGAGCAGTACTTC. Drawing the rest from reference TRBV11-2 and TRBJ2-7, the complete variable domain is EAGVAQSPRYKIIEKRQSVAFWCNPISGHATLYWYQQILGQGPKLLIQFQNNGVVDDSQLPKDRFSAERLKGVDSTLKIQPAKLEDSAVYLCASSLALQGKTYEQYFGPGTRLTVT.

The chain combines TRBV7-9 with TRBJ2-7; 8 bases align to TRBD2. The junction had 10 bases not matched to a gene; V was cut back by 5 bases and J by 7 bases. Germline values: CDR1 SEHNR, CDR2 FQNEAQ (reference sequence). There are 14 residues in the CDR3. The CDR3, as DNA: TGTGCCAGCAGCACTAGCGGAGGGCTTGGTGAGCAGTACTTC. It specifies CASSTSGGLGEQYF.

The DNA for the CDR3 is TGTGCCAGCAGCGTAGATGGGGGACACTTGAACACTGAAGCTTTCTTT. It encodes CASSVDGGHLNTEAFF. The genes are TRBV9 and TRBJ1-1; perhaps TRBD1 as D (6 bases). The CDR3 extends over 16 amino acids. Germline V gene data show CDR1 as SGDLS and CDR2 as YYNGEE. V gave up 0 bases and J gave up 0 bases, with 12 bases separating them. The complete variable domain, with remaining parts taken from reference TRBV9 and TRBJ1-1, reads DSGVTQTPKHLITATGQRVTLRCSPRSGDLSVYWYQQSLDQGLQFLIQYYNGEERAKGNILERFSAQQFPDLHSELNLSSLELGDSALYFCASSVDGGHLNTEAFFGQGTRLTVV.

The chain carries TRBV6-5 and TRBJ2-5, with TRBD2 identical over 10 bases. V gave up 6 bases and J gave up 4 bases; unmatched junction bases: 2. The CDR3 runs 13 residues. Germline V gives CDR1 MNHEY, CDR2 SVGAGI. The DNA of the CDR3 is TGTGCCAGCAGATTAGCGGGAGGAGAGACCCAGTACTTC. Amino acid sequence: CASRLAGGETQYF.

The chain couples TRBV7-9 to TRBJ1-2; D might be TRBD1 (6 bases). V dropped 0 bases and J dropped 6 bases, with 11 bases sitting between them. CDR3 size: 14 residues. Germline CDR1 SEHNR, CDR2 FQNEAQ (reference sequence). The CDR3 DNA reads TGTGCCAGCAGCTTAGCGGGACACCGGGATGGCTACACCTTC. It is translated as CASSLAGHRDGYTF.

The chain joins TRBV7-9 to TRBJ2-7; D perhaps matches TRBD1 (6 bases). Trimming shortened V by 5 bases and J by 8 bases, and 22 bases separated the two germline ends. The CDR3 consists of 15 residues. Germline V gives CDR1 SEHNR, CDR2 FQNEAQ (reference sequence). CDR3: CASSPGQQPSFKQYF. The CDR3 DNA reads TGTGCCAGCAGCCCTGGACAGCAACCCTCTTTCAAGCAGTACTTC.

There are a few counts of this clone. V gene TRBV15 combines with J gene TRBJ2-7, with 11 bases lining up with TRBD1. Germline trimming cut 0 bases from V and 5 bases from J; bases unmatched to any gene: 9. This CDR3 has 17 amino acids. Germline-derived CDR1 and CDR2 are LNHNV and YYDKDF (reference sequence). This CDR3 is CATSRDRGQGASDEQYF. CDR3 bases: TGTGCCACCAGCAGAGATAGAGGACAGGGGGCGAGCGACGAGCAGTACTTC. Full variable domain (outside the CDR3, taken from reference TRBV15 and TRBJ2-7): DAMVIQNPRYQVTQFGKPVTLSCSQTLNHNVMYWYQQKSSQAPKLLFHYYDKDFNNEADTPDNFQSRRPNTSFCFLDIRSPGLGDTAMYLCATSRDRGQGASDEQYFGPGTRLTVT.

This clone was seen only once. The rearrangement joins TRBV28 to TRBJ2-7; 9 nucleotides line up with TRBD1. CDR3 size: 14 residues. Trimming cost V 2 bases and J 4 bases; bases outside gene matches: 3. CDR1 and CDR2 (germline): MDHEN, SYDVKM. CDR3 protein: CASSLGTGRYEQYF. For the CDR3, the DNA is TGTGCCAGCAGTTTAGGGACAGGGAGGTACGAGCAGTACTTC.

CDR3: CASSLTGFYEQYF. In DNA form, the CDR3 reads TGCGCCAGCAGCTTGACAGGGTTCTACGAGCAGTACTTC. This sequence joins TRBV5-1 and TRBJ2-7, with a weak D call TRBD1 (6 bases). CDR1 and CDR2 (germline): SGHRS, YFSETQ. This CDR3 has 13 residues. The ends were cut back, 1 base at V and 3 bases at J, with 8 bases in the middle.

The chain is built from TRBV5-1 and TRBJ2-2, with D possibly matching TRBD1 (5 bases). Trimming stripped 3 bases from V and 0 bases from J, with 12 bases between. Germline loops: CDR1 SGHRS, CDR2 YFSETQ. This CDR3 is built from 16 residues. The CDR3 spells CASSSDRTANTGELFF. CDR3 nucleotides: TGCGCCAGCAGCTCTGACAGAACAGCGAACACCGGGGAGCTGTTTTTT. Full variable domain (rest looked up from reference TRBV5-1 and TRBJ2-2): KAGVTQTPRYLIKTRGQQVTLSCSPISGHRSVSWYQQTPGQGLQFLFEYFSETQRNKGNFPGRFSGRQFSNSRSEMNVSTLELGDSALYLCASSSDRTANTGELFFGEGSRLTVL.

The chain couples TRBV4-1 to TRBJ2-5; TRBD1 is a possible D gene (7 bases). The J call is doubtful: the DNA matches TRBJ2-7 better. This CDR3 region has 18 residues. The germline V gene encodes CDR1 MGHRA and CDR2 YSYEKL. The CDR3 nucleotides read TGCGCCAGCAGCCAAAGCCACCTCGTCAGGGGGGTTCCCTACGAGCAGTACTTC. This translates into CASSQSHLVRGVPYEQYF.

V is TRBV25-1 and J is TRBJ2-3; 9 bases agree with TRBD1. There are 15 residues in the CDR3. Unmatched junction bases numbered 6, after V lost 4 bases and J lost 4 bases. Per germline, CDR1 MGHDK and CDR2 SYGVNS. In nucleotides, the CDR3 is TGTGCCAGCAGTGTACAGGGGGCTTTTGCAGATACGCAGTATTTT. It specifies CASSVQGAFADTQYF.

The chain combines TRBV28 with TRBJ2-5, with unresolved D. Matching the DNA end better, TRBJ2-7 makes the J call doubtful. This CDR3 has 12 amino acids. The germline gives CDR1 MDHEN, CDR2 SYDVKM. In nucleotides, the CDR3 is TGTGCCAGCAGTTTATCGCTCTACGAGCAGTACTTC. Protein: CASSLSLYEQYF.

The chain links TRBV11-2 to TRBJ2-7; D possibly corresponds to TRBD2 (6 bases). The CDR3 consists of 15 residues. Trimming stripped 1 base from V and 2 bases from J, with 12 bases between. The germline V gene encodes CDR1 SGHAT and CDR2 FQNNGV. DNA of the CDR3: TGTGCCAGCAGCTTAGGACTAGGTTCACCCTACGAGCAGTACTTC. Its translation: CASSLGLGSPYEQYF.

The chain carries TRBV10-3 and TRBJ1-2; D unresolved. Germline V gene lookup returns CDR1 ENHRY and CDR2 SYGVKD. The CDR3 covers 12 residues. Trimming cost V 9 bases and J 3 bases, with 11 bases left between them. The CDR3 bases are TGTGCCATTGGTCGGGAAGACTATGGCTACACCTTC. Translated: CAIGREDYGYTF.